This T cell receptor beta chain was sequenced during a study of blood T cell repertoires in COVID-19. There are 16 residues in the CDR3. Trimming removed 1 base from V and 1 base from J; junction bases left unmatched: 2. Per the germline V gene, CDR1 is LNHNV and CDR2 is YYDKDF (reference sequence). The method was immunoSEQ multiplex PCR; TCRdb's version includes in-frame clones alone and lacks a portion of them. The repertoire has 16,000 or so clones, around 87% of them found once; the top ten carry about an eighth. Sequencing was done on a sample of peripheral blood. The TCR originated in a human donor in a cohort sampled during active COVID-19. This chain joins TRBV15 and TRBJ2-5, with TRBD2 matching over 11 bases. The CDR3 spells CATSRGLAGGQETQYF. In DNA form, the CDR3 reads TGTGCCACCAGCAGAGGGCTAGCGGGGGGCCAAGAGACCCAGTACTTC.